The 3 T cell receptor beta chains below were found in one sample sequenced in a study of shared clonotypes between healthy human individuals. Generated by immunoSEQ multiplex PCR, the TCRdb table keeps only in-frame clones and is missing some. The sample holds about 2.4 million clones, under 95% seen once. Sequencing input: naive CD4+ T cells from PBMCs. Subset here: CD45RA+ positively selected. The receptors derive from a man aged 18 to 29 in good health. Some clones in this sample may be carry-over from other donors' samples.

V usage is TRBV5-4 and J usage is TRBJ2-3; D could derive from TRBD1 or TRBD2 (5 bases each). The ends were cut back, 4 bases at V and 7 bases at J, with 22 bases in the middle. Germline loops: CDR1 SGHNT, CDR2 YYREEE (reference sequence). The CDR3 is made up of 16 amino acids. CDR3 sequence reads: CASSILPGPGLNTQYF. The DNA of the CDR3 is TGTGCCAGCAGCATCCTACCGGGACCCGGCCTAAATACGCAGTATTTT.

The V call is TRBV28, the J call TRBJ2-1; D unclear. The germline gives CDR1 MDHEN, CDR2 SYDVKM. V was shortened by 5 bases and J by 2 bases, with 13 bases between the two germline ends. The length of the CDR3 is 15 residues. The CDR3 sequence: CASSTPSAPYNEQFF. The CDR3 nucleotides are TGTGCCAGCAGTACACCTAGTGCCCCCTACAATGAGCAGTTCTTC.

V and J are TRBV15 and TRBJ2-1; TRBD1 aligns across 8 bases. The germline V gene encodes CDR1 LNHNV and CDR2 YYDKDF (reference sequence). The CDR3 loop spans 15 amino acids. After removal of 6 bases from V and 4 bases from J, the junction contained 8 bases not matched to a gene. The CDR3 is CATRMGQAPYNEQFF. For the CDR3, the DNA is TGTGCCACCAGAATGGGACAGGCCCCTTACAATGAGCAGTTCTTC. The full variable domain, rest sourced from reference TRBV15 and TRBJ2-1, is DAMVIQNPRYQVTQFGKPVTLSCSQTLNHNVMYWYQQKSSQAPKLLFHYYDKDFNNEADTPDNFQSRRPNTSFCFLDIRSPGLGDTAMYLCATRMGQAPYNEQFFGPGTRLTVL.